This TCR beta chain comes out of a study of beta chain features in type 1 diabetes. Findings and caveats of the study: Type 1 diabetes patients had TCRB CDR3s that were shorter (moderately but significantly so) in all four CD4+ subsets.

This clone was recorded a few times. Its specificity is not known. Reverse transcription of all isolated RNA meant that expressed TCRB transcripts were sequenced. The method was immunoSEQ multiplex PCR; TCRdb's version includes in-frame clones alone and lacks a portion of them. Among 900,000 or so clones listed, about 17% were seen once. The CDR3 runs to 13 residues. Trimming left V 1 base short and J 8 bases short, with 11 bases between. CDR1 and CDR2 (germline): SEHNR, FQNEAQ (reference sequence). The chain joins TRBV7-9 to TRBJ1-1, with a tentative D call TRBD1 (6 bases). The receptor was derived from a young woman in good health. Sample: naive CD4+ T cells from blood. The CDR3: CASSLVRGPEAFF. The CDR3 region has the DNA TGTGCCAGCAGCTTAGTACGGGGGCCCGAAGCTTTCTTT. The full variable domain, rest sourced from reference TRBV7-9 and TRBJ1-1, is DTGVSQNPRHKITKRGQNVTFRCDPISEHNRLYWYRQTLGQGPEFLTYFQNEAQLEKSRLLSDRFSAERPKGSFSTLEIQRTEQGDSAMYLCASSLVRGPEAFFGQGTRLTVV.